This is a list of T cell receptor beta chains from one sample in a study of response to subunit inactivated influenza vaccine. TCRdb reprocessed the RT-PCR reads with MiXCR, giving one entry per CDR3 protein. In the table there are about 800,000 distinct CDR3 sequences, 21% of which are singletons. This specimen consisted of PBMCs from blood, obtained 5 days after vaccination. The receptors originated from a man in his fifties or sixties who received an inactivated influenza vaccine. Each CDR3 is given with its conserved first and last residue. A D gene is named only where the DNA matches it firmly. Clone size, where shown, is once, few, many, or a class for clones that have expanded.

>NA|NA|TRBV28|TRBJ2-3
CASSLSGRVGTDTQYF
TGTGCCAGCAGTTTAAGCGGCAGGGTGGGCACAGATACGCAGTATTTT
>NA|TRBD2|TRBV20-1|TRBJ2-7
CSATPRTSGYEQYF
TGCAGTGCAACGCCCCGGACTAGCGGCTACGAGCAGTACTTC
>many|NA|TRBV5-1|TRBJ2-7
CASSHTGDDSYEQYF
TGCGCCAGCAGCCATACAGGTGATGACTCCTACGAGCAGTACTTC
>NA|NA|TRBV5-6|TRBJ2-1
CASSLDGTSSSYNEQFF
TGTGCCAGCAGCTTGGATGGCACCTCGAGCTCCTACAATGAGCAGTTCTTC
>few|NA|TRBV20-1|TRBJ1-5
CSARSGSLSQPQHF
TGCAGTGCTAGATCAGGGAGCCTTAGTCAGCCCCAGCATTTT
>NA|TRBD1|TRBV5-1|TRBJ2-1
CASSLNPTGGNEQFF
TGCGCCAGCAGCTTAAACCCGACAGGGGGCAATGAGCAGTTCTTC
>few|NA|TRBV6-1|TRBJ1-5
CASTEGDRNQPQHF
TGTGCCAGCACCGAAGGAGACAGAAATCAGCCCCAGCATTTT
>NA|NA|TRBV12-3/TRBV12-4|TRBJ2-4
CASKEGHRGAKNIQYF
TGTGCCAGCAAAGAGGGACATCGGGGGGCCAAAAACATTCAGTACTTC
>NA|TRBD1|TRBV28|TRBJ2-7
CASSLPGQGASEQYF
TGTGCCAGCAGTCTCCCCGGACAGGGGGCGAGTGAGCAGTACTTC
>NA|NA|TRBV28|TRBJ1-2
CASRTGTFYGYTF
TGTGCCAGCAGAACCGGGACCTTCTATGGCTACACCTTC
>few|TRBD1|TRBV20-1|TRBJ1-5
CSAWTGGARQPQHF
TGCAGTGCTTGGACAGGGGGCGCGAGGCAGCCCCAGCATTTT
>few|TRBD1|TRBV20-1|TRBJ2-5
CSASLRQGRETQYF
TGCAGTGCTAGCCTTCGACAGGGCAGGGAGACCCAGTACTTC
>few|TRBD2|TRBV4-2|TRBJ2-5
CASSQGTSGGRQETQYF
TGTGCCAGCAGCCAAGGGACTAGCGGGGGGCGTCAAGAGACCCAGTACTTC
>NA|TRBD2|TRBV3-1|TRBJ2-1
CASSLASGGLNEQFF
TGTGCCAGCAGCCTCGCTAGCGGGGGGTTGAATGAGCAGTTCTTC
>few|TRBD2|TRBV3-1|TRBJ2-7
CASSPGTSGFYYEQYF
TGTGCCAGCAGCCCGGGGACTAGCGGGTTCTACTACGAGCAGTACTTC
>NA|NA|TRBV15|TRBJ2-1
CATSQQTNSYNEQFF
TGTGCCACCAGCCAGCAGACTAACTCCTACAATGAGCAGTTCTTC
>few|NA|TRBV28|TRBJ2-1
CAGGGLPNNEQFF
TGTGCCGGGGGGGGCCTTCCCAACAATGAGCAGTTCTTC
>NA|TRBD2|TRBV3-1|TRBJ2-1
CASSQGAGLVANEQFF
TGTGCCAGCAGCCAAGGGGCGGGACTAGTAGCCAATGAGCAGTTCTTC
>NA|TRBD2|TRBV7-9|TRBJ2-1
CASSRDYREQFF
TGTGCCAGCAGCCGGGACTACCGTGAGCAGTTCTTC
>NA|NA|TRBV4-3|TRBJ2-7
CASSQGQFSYEQYF
TGCGCCAGCAGCCAAGGTCAGTTCTCCTACGAGCAGTACTTC
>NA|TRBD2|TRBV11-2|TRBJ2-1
CASSISSSSGFPSSYNEQFF
TGTGCCAGCAGCATCTCGAGCTCTAGCGGGTTCCCGAGCTCCTACAATGAGCAGTTCTTC
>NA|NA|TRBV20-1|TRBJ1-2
CSARSGQDGYTF
TGCAGTGCCCGCTCCGGGCAAGATGGCTACACCTTC
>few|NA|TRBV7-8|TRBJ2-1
CASSLDHHLNEQFF
TGTGCCAGCAGCTTAGATCACCATCTGAATGAGCAGTTCTTC
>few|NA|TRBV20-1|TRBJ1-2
CSAKRGILGYGYTF
TGCAGTGCAAAGCGTGGAATCTTGGGCTATGGCTACACCTTC
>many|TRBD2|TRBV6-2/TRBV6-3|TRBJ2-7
CASSFPGGNYEQYF
TGTGCCAGCAGTTTCCCCGGGGGGAACTACGAGCAGTACTTC
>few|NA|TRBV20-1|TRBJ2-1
CSARTGAYGHYNEQFF
TGCAGTGCAAGAACAGGCGCCTACGGCCACTACAATGAGCAGTTCTTC
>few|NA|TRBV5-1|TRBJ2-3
CASSPGPQGTQYF
TGCGCCAGCAGCCCGGGACCTCAGGGTACGCAGTATTTT
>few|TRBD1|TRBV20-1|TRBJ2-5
CSANRGNQETQYF
TGCAGTGCGAACAGGGGCAACCAAGAGACCCAGTACTTC
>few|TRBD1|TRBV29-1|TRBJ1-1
CSVETGELVTEAFF
TGCAGCGTAGAGACAGGGGAGTTGGTTACTGAAGCTTTCTTT
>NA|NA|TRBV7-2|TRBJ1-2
CASSFISTDYGYTF
TGTGCCAGCAGCTTTATCAGTACAGACTATGGCTACACCTTC
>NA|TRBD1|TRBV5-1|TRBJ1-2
CASSPGTDLYGYTF
TGCGCCAGCAGCCCGGGGACAGACCTCTATGGCTACACCTTC
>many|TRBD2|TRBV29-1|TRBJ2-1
CSVDGGSLYEQFF
TGCAGCGTTGACGGCGGGAGTTTATATGAGCAGTTCTTC
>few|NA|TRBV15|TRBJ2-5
CATSRDLARGETQYF
TGTGCCACCAGCAGAGACTTAGCAAGGGGAGAGACCCAGTACTTC
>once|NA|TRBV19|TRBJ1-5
CASSIAGVDQPQHF
TGTGCCAGTAGTATTGCGGGGGTGGATCAGCCCCAGCATTTT
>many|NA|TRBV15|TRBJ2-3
CATSRGPPRGTDTQYF
TGTGCCACCAGCAGAGGTCCTCCCAGGGGCACAGATACGCAGTATTTT
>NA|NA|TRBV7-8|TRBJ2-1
CASSTQNARTDEQFF
TGTGCCAGCAGCACACAAAATGCGAGGACCGATGAGCAGTTCTTC
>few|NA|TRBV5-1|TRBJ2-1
CASSLDSVIGNEQFF
TGCGCCAGCAGCCTGGATTCTGTCATTGGTAATGAGCAGTTCTTC
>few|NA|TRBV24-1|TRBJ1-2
CATKDDYGYTF
TGTGCCACCAAGGATGACTATGGCTACACCTTC
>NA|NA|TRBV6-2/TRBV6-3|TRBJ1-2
CASSYKTVTYGYTF
TGTGCCAGCAGTTATAAGACAGTGACCTATGGCTACACCTTC
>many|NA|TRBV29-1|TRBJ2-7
CSVRTGEYEQYF
TGCAGCGTCCGGACTGGGGAGTACGAGCAGTACTTC
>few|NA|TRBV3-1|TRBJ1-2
CASSQHFDGGYTF
TGTGCCAGCAGCCAACACTTCGACGGTGGCTACACCTTC
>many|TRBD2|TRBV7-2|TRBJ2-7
CASSVSGSDEQYF
TGTGCCAGCAGCGTTAGCGGGAGCGACGAGCAGTACTTC
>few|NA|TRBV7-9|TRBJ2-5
CASSLAEYQETQYF
TGTGCCAGCAGCTTAGCAGAGTACCAAGAGACCCAGTACTTC
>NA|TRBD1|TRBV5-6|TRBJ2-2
CASRPDRANTGELFF
TGTGCCAGCAGGCCGGACAGGGCGAACACCGGGGAGCTGTTTTTT
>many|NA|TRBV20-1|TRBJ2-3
CSASRVGTDTQYF
TGCAGTGCTAGCAGGGTAGGGACAGATACGCAGTATTTT
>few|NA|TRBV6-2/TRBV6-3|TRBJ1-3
CASRPPGPHSGNTIYF
TGTGCCAGCAGACCTCCGGGACCGCACTCTGGAAACACCATATATTTT
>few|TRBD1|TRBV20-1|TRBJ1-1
CSASQVVPGQLNTEAFF
TGCAGTGCTAGTCAGGTGGTACCGGGACAGTTGAACACTGAAGCTTTCTTT
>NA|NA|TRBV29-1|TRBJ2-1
CSVILLGNEQFF
TGCAGCGTTATACTGCTGGGCAATGAGCAGTTCTTC
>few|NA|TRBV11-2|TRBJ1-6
CASSLAPPDSPLHF
TGTGCCAGCAGCTTAGCCCCGCCGGATTCACCCCTCCACTTT
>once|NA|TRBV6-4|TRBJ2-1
CASRSWLASNEQFF
TGTGCCAGCAGGAGTTGGCTAGCGAGCAATGAGCAGTTCTTC